The source of this T cell receptor beta chain is a study of post-analysis software for immune sequencing data. Whole-study context: There were relapsing-remitting, secondary progressive and progressive-relapsing multiple sclerosis among the disease courses included.

The CDR3 contains 13 residues. V was clipped by 1 base and J by 11 bases; unmatched bases: 6. Germline V gene sequence: CDR1 MGHRA, CDR2 YSYEKL. Turning to this clonotype: Its target is unknown.

Libraries were made from TCR beta cDNA, and they carried unique molecular identifiers. Some 540,000 cDNA molecules were obtained from roughly 1 to 10 million T cells. TCRdb called the PCR reads again in MiXCR, with one record for every CDR3 protein. The sample lists hundreds of thousands of distinct CDR3 sequences, 30% to 45% seen once, with roughly 12% in the top ten. Study-wide results and limits: TRBV5-6, TRBV5-1 and TRBV20-1 were among four to six TRBV segments more frequent in patients than controls. Normalized Chao1 diversity was significantly reduced in patients versus controls. Samples made in the same batch grouped tightly together by F measure.

This sequence joins TRBV4-1 and TRBJ1-1; 8 bases match TRBD1. This receptor was taken from a girl between 5 and 17 years old with multiple sclerosis. The sequenced sample was blood. The CDR3 nucleotides read TGCGCCAGCAGCCAAGTCGCAGGGGGCGAGGCTTTCTTT. Encoded protein: CASSQVAGGEAFF.